This TCR beta chain is from a study of Ad26.COV2.S vaccination and SARS-CoV-2 variants. Study as a whole: In the COV1001 trial, the donor was in the Ad26.COV2.S arm. The authors gave Ad26.COV2.S intramuscularly, either once or twice 56 days apart.

Assay used: immunoSEQ multiplex PCR; TCRdb lists only in-frame clones, some missing. The data show 500,000 or so clones, with 75% to 90% seen just once and just over 2.5% held by the top ten. The V gene's germline CDR1 is KGHSH and CDR2 LQKENI. This CDR3 contains 15 residues. The ends were cut back, 6 bases at V and 5 bases at J, with 20 bases in the middle. The treatment here: some 19 received Ad26.COV2.S at low or high dose, single or two shots; about 5 received placebo; per-sample allocation not given. Sampling happened 63 days after the first vaccine or placebo injection. This Boston cohort included adults aged 18-55 years.

This TCR derives from a person aged 18-60 years who received the Ad26.COV2.S COVID-19 vaccine or a placebo. This chain connects TRBV18 to TRBJ2-7; tentatively, D is TRBD1 or TRBD2 (7 bases each). The sample in question was peripheral blood, obtained in a trial of Ad26.COV2.S vaccine versus placebo. CDR3 residues: CASSQGGARANEQYF. As DNA, the CDR3 is TGTGCCAGCTCCCAGGGGGGGGCCCGGGCTAACGAGCAGTACTTC.